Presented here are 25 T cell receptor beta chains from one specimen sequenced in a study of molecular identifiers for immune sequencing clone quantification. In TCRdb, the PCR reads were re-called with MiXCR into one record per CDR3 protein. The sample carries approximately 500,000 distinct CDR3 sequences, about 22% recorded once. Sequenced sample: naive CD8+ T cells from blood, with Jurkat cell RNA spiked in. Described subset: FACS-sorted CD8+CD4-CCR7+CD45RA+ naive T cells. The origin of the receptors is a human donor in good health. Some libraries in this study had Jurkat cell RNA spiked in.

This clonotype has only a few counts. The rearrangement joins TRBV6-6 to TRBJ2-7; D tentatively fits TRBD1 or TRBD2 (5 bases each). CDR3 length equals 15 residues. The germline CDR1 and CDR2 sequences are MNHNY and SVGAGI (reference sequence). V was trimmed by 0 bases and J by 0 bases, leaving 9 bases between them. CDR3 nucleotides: TGTGCCAGCAGTTACTCAGAGGGGTCCTCCTACGAGCAGTACTTC. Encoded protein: CASSYSEGSSYEQYF.

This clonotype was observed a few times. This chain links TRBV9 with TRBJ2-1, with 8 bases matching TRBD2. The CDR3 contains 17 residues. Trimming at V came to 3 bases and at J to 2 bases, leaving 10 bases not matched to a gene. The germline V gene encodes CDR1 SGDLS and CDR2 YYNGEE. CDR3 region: CASSARSGLVPYNEQFF. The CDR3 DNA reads TGTGCCAGCAGCGCCAGATCGGGACTAGTTCCCTACAATGAGCAGTTCTTC.

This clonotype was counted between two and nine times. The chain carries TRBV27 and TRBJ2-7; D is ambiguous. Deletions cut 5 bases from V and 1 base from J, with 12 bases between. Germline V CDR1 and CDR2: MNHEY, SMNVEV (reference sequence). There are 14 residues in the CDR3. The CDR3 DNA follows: TGTGCCAGCAGTCCATCCCCTCTATCCTACGAGCAGTACTTC. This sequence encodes CASSPSPLSYEQYF.

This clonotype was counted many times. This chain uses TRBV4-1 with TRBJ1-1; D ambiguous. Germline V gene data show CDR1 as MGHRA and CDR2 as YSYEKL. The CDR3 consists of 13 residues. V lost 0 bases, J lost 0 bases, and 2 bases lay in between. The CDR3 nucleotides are TGCGCCAGCAGCCAAGACATGAACACTGAAGCTTTCTTT. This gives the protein CASSQDMNTEAFF.

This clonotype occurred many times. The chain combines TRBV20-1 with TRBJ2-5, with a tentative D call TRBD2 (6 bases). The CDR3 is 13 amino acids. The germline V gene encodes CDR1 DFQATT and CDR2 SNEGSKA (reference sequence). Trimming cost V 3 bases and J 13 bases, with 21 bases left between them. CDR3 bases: TGCAGTGCTAGTATTGGGTCAGCGGGCCACCTGTACTTC. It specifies CSASIGSAGHLYF.

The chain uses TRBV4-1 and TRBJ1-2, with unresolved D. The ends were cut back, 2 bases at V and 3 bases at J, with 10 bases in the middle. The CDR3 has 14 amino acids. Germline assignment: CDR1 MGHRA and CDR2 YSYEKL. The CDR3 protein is CASSQLPGDYGYTF. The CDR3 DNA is TGCGCCAGCAGCCAACTACCCGGAGACTATGGCTACACCTTC.

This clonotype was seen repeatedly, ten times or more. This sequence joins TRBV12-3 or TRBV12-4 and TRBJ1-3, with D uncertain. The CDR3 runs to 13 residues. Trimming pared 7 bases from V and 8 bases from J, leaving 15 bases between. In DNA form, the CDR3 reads TGTGCCAGCATATCAAGTGCGGTTCACACCATATATTTT. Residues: CASISSAVHTIYF.

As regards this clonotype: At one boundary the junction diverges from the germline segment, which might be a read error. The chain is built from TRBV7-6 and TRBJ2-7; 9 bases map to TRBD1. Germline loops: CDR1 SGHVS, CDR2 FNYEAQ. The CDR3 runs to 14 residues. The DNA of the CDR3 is TGTGCCAGCAGTCCGGGACAGGGAAGAAGCGAGCGGTACTTC. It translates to CASSPGQGRSERYF.

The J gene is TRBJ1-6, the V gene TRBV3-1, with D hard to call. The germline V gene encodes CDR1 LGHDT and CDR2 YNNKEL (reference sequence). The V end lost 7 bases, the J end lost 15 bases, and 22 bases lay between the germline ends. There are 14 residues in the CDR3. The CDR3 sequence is CASTPGRLGLNLHF. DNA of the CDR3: TGTGCCAGCACCCCTGGACGGCTTGGTTTAAACCTCCACTTT.

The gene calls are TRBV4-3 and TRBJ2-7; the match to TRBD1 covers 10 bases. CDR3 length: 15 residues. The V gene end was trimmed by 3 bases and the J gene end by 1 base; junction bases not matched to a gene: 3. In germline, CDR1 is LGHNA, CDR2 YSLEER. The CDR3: CASSQGQGPSYEQYF. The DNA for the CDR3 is TGCGCCAGCAGCCAGGGACAGGGGCCGTCCTACGAGCAGTACTTC.

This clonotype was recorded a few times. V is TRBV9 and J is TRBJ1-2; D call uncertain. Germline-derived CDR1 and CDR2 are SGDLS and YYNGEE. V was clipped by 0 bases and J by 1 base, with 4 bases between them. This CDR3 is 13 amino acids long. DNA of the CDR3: TGTGCCAGCAGCGTAGTCGATAACTATGGCTACACCTTC. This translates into CASSVVDNYGYTF.

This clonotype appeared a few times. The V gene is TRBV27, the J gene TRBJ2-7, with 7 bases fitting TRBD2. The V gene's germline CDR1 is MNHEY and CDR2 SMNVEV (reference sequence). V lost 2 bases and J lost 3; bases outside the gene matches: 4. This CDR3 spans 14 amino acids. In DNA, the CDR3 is TGTGCCAGCAGTTTAGGGGGGGAATTCTACGAGCAGTACTTC. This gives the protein CASSLGGEFYEQYF.

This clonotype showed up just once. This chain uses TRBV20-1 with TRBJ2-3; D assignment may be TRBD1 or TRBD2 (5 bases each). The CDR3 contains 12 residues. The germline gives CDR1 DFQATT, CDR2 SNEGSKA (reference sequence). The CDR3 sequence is CSGASLTDTQYF. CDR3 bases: TGCAGCGGGGCGTCCCTCACAGATACGCAGTATTTT.

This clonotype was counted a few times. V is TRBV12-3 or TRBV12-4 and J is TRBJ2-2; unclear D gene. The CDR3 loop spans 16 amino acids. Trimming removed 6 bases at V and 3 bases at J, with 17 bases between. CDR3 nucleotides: TGTGCCAGCAGCCCCCCTTTGGGTACTGACACCGGGGAGCTGTTTTTT. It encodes CASSPPLGTDTGELFF.

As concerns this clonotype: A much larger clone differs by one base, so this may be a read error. Here the CDR3 DNA reads TGTGCCAGCAGCCCGGGTGTGGGGGCACCACTACTGGAAGAGCAGTGCTTC. Encoded protein: CASSPGVGAPLLEEQCF. This chain connects TRBV5-5 to TRBJ2-7; possible D gene TRBD1, 6 bases. The CDR3 loop spans 17 amino acids. CDR1 and CDR2 (germline): SGHKS, YYEKEE (reference sequence).

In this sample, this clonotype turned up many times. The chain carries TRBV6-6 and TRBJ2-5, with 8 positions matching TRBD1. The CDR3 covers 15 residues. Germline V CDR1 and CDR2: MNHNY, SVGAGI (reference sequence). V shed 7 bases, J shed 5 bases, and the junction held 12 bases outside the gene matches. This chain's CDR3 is CASTLSIGQGETQYF. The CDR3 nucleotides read TGTGCCAGCACCTTAAGCATCGGACAGGGTGAGACCCAGTACTTC.

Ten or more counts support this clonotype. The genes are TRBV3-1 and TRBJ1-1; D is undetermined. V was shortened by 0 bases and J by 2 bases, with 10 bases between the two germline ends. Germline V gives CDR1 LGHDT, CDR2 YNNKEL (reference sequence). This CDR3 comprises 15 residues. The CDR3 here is CASSQDLGGNTEAFF. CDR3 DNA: TGTGCCAGCAGCCAAGATTTAGGCGGAAACACTGAAGCTTTCTTT.

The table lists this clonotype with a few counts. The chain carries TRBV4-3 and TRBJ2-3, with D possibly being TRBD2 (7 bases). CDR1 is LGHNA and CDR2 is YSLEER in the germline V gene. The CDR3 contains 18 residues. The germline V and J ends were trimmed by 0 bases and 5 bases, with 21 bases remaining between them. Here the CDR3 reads CASSQDQGGRVGGDTQYF. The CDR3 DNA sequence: TGCGCCAGCAGCCAAGATCAGGGCGGGAGAGTAGGGGGAGATACGCAGTATTTT.

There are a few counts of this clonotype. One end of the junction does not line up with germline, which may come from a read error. For the CDR3, the DNA is TGTGCTAGCAGCCAGGGACCGTCCAACGGGGAGCTGTTTTTT. Protein sequence: CASSQGPSNGELFF. V and J are TRBV7-7 and TRBJ2-2; D may match TRBD1 or TRBD2 (5 bases each). Germline V CDR1 and CDR2: SSHAT, FNYEAQ (reference sequence). The CDR3 has 14 amino acids.

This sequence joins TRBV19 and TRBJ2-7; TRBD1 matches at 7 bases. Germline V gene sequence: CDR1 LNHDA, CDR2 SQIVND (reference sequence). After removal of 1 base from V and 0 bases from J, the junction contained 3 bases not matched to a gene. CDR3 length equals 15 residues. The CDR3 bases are TGTGCCAGTAGTATAGCGACAGGGTCCTCCTACGAGCAGTACTTC. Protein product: CASSIATGSSYEQYF.

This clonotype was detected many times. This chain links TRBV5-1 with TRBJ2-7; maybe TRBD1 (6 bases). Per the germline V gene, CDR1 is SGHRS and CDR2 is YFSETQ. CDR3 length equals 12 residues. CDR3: CASSPRGQPPRV. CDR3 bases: TGCGCCAGCAGCCCACGAGGACAGCCTCCCAGGGTC.

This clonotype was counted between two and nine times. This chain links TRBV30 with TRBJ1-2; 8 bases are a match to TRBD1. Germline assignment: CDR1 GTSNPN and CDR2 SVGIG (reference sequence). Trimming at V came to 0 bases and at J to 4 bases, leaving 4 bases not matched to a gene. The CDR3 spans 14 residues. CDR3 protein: CAWSVQGEVYGYTF. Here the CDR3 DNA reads TGTGCCTGGAGTGTACAGGGGGAGGTCTATGGCTACACCTTC.

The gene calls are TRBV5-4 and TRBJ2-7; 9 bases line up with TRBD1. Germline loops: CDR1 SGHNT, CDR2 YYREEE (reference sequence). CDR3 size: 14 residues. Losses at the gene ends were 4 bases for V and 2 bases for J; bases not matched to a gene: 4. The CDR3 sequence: CASSVGQGPYEQYF. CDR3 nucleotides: TGTGCCAGCAGCGTGGGACAGGGTCCCTACGAGCAGTACTTC.

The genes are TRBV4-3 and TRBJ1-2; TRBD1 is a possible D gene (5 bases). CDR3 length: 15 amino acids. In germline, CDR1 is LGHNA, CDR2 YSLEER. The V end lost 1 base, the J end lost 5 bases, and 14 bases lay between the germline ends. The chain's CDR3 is CASSQGPGLGYGYTF. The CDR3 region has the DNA TGCGCCAGCAGCCAAGGACCAGGGCTTGGTTATGGCTACACCTTC.

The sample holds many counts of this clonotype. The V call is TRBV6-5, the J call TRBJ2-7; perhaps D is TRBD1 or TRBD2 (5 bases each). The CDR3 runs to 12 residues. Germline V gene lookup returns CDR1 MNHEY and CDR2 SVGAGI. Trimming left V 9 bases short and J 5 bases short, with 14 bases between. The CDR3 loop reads CASWDLRDEQYF. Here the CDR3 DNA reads TGTGCCAGTTGGGACCTCCGGGACGAGCAGTACTTC.